Described below is a single T cell receptor (beta chain) sequence and its context. Antigen: not known. Repertoires were generated with immunoSEQ multiplex PCR, while TCRdb's copy carries only in-frame clones and drops some. The profile covers around 120,000 clones, with 90% appearing a single time and 0.65% to 0.85% taken by the ten largest. The data derive from a study of T cell clones after liver transplantation. Study as a whole: Subjects received no induction therapy and standard immunosuppression until randomization at 12-24 months post-transplant.

Overall study findings and caveats: A larger donor-reactive than third-party decline suggested partial antigen-specific deletion.

Trimming removed 8 bases from V and 5 bases from J, with 21 bases in between. CDR1 and CDR2 (germline): SNHLY, FYNNEI. The CDR3 runs to 15 residues. The sequences come from CD4+ T cells from blood, collected 12 months after liver transplant. The TCR was taken from a human patient who received a liver transplant. Some T cells may possibly be graft donor cells. This rearrangement joins TRBV2 to TRBJ1-1; D uncertain. CDR3 region: CASSTPSGWFTEAFF. In DNA form, the CDR3 reads TGTGCCAGCTCAACCCCATCAGGATGGTTTACTGAAGCTTTCTTT.